These T cell receptor beta chains were read from a single sample in a study of shared clonotypes between healthy human individuals. Some clones are missing from TCRdb's copy, which holds only in-frame ones; the method was immunoSEQ multiplex PCR. The sample has 2 million to 3 million clones; under 95% are singletons. Material: naive CD4+ T cells from PBMCs. These receptor sequences come from a young man in good health. Some clones in this sample may be carry-over from other donors' samples. The CDR3 runs from the conserved cysteine through the conserved F or W. D genes are given only for firm matches.

TRBV7-6	14	TRBJ2-5	TRBD2	CASSRGTSQETQYF
TRBV19	16	TRBJ1-1	TRBD1	CASSSRLGQGAIEAFF
TRBV5-6	17	TRBJ1-2	TRBD1	CASSDLGDRGKNYGYTF
TRBV28	17	TRBJ2-1	-	CASSFIPLSSSYNEQFF
TRBV6-1	15	TRBJ2-7	TRBD1	CASSEPGTGNYEQYF
TRBV7-9	14	TRBJ2-5	TRBD1	CASSLGQGSETQYF
TRBV5-1	18	TRBJ2-7	-	CASSLGVAIRDKYYEQYF
TRBV2	13	TRBJ1-4	-	CASRAPTGEKLFF
TRBV5-4	17	TRBJ2-7	-	CASSPKRSGTSLSEQYF
TRBV28	14	TRBJ1-5	TRBD1	CASSSQGIHQPQHF
TRBV7-2	14	TRBJ1-1	TRBD1	CASSVDRGLAEAFF
TRBV5-1	13	TRBJ1-1	-	CASSSEMNTEAFF
TRBV2	13	TRBJ1-2	TRBD1	CASRYTGGLGYTF
TRBV5-1	17	TRBJ2-1	TRBD2	CASSWGLAGNSYNEQFF
TRBV7-9	13	TRBJ2-2	-	CASSKERAGELFF
TRBV11-1	14	TRBJ2-3	-	CASSLDRGPDTQYF
TRBV5-1	14	TRBJ2-1	-	CASSLAGDHNEQFF
TRBV6-6	12	TRBJ1-2	-	CASKTGAYGYTF
TRBV18	13	TRBJ1-4	-	CASSPGLEEKLFF
TRBV6-5	13	TRBJ2-7	-	CASSYSTIHEQYF
TRBV28	14	TRBJ2-7	-	CASSPPGGSYEQYF
TRBV25-1	13	TRBJ1-1	-	CASSGQPNTEAFF
TRBV28	11	TRBJ2-7	-	CASTGFYEQYF
TRBV9	13	TRBJ2-2	-	CASSVGNRGELFF
TRBV2	14	TRBJ1-1	-	CASRIARESTEAFF
TRBV6-1	15	TRBJ1-2	-	CASSERAGITSGYTF
TRBV6-5	12	TRBJ1-1	-	CASSYRDTEAFF
TRBV28	12	TRBJ1-2	-	CASSLAVGGYTF
TRBV7-8	15	TRBJ1-1	-	CASSPRGGANTEAFF
TRBV7-2	15	TRBJ2-7	-	CASSPLRIETYEQYF
TRBV6-6	13	TRBJ2-5	-	CASSYTGQETQYF
TRBV28	15	TRBJ2-2	-	CASSFGGINTGELFF
TRBV7-9	10	TRBJ1-1	-	CASSYGEAFF
TRBV9	16	TRBJ2-1	TRBD1	CASSDGTGGNYNEQFF
TRBV5-1	15	TRBJ1-5	-	CASSLGGYSNQPQHF
TRBV7-9	14	TRBJ1-2	-	CASSSQGRWDGYTF
TRBV10-1	15	TRBJ2-1	TRBD2	CASSEGWTSGDEQFF
TRBV29-1	12	TRBJ2-5	-	CSVALGGETQYF
TRBV9	15	TRBJ2-5	TRBD1	CASSVDRGFEETQYF
TRBV18	21	TRBJ1-2	TRBD1	CASSPSPNRPDRGPAGVSYTF
TRBV15	13	TRBJ2-7	TRBD2	CATNAGGQYEQYF
TRBV7-9	13	TRBJ2-7	-	CTSSGQFSYEQYF
TRBV28	16	TRBJ2-7	-	CASSPLGAAEGYEQYF
TRBV5-4	13	TRBJ2-7	-	CASSLTGHYEQYF
TRBV28	15	TRBJ1-1	-	CASSLAGWPPTEAFF
TRBV19	13	TRBJ1-5	TRBD1	CASRTDRDQPQHF
TRBV20-1	11	TRBJ1-1	-	CSALVRAEAFF
TRBV28	15	TRBJ1-3	TRBD1	CASSSTGGAGNTIYF
TRBV7-9	16	TRBJ2-2	-	CASSLDGGRNTGELFF
TRBV5-4	14	TRBJ2-3	-	CASSLDRLTDTQYF
TRBV27	17	TRBJ2-4	TRBD2	CASRTSGRGLAKNIQYF
TRBV7-9	12	TRBJ1-2	-	CASSLGQYGYTF